The sequence of this TCR beta chain was determined in a study of T cell changes during pregnancy in multiple sclerosis. Profiling relied on immunoSEQ multiplex PCR, and the TCRdb table lists in-frame clones only, not all of them. In the table there are around 99,000 clones, roughly 90% of which are singletons. V lost 3 bases to trimming and J lost 5 bases, with 13 bases between them. This CDR3 comprises 14 residues. Germline CDR1 PRHDT, CDR2 FYEKMQ (reference sequence). This clonotype was sampled from a female donor in good health, enrolled as a control in a pregnancy study. The chain joins TRBV13 to TRBJ1-2; maybe TRBD1 (5 bases). The starting material was peripheral blood, obtained in the third trimester of pregnancy. The CDR3, as DNA: TGTGCCAGCAGCTTCGGCAGGGAGGTTTATGGCTACACCTTC. As protein: CASSFGREVYGYTF.